This T cell receptor (beta chain) was captured by sequencing in a study of blood T cell repertoires in COVID-19 (dated by TCRdb to 2020 to 2022). About the investigation overall: Collaborator samples came from the United States, Italy and Spain and covered acute and convalescent phases of COVID-19. The repertoires were released in a freely available public database intended as a resource for research on the immune response to SARS-CoV-2. HLA class I and class II types, where available, came from metadata supplied by the sample provider rather than from assay-based typing. Subjects who had been exposed to COVID-19, were actively infected with it, or had recovered from it provided the deeply sampled blood TCRbeta repertoires that made up the dataset. The prospective study material was composed of cDNA or gDNA derived from T cells, B-cell-depleted T cells, or PBMCs. Samples came from the ongoing ImmuneRACE study (first 160 participants) plus 1,254 subjects from 6 global collaborators. A de-identified subject ID, COVID-19 status, age in years and sex were almost always included in the sample metadata.

General findings and caveats noted by the study authors: Clinical and demographic metadata were provided uncurated, with the amount varying by source and participant.

The immunoSEQ Assay, a bias-controlled multiplex PCR, was used to amplify TCRbeta CDR3 regions from genomic DNA. Turning to the authors' computational methods: Nucleated cell counts per sample were estimated from amplification of reference gene primers within the assay. Sequence reads were collapsed and filtered to measure the absolute abundance of every unique TCRbeta CDR3 rearrangement. For each sample, productive Simpson clonality was calculated by taking the square root of Simpson's diversity index across productive rearrangements. The source is immuneACCESS, and TCRdb retained only in-frame sequences with V and J called. Part of the clones is not carried over; for the studies checked, unresolved V genes explain less than half of this, and the remainder is unexplained. The DNA was the basis for D and trimming; V, J and clone size are from that table. The sample data list about 37,000 clones, and around nine tenths of these were observed just once. The ten largest account for around 5.7% of the sample.

The collaborating institutions used their own protocols to collect whole blood in K2EDTA tubes. For TCRbeta analysis, collaborators shipped samples in one of three forms: frozen whole blood, isolated PBMCs, or DNA extracted from either of those sample types. This clone was observed once. Its antigen target is currently unknown. The sample holds no much larger clone one base away, and base qualities are not on file. The CDR3 runs 13 amino acids, cysteine and phenylalanine included. CDR3 DNA only is kept here, 39 bases in frame from base 1. V sheds 0 bases and J sheds 8 bases, leaving 11 bases between their ends. The germline V gene (reference sequence) gives CDR1 as SGHNT and CDR2 as YYREEE.

This TCR was sampled from a human donor in a cohort sampled during active COVID-19. The V and J genes are TRBV5-4 and TRBJ1-2, with the D segment identity uncertain. The material sequenced was peripheral blood. In nucleotide form, the sequence is TGTGCCAGCAGCTTGGTCGACGGAGGGGGCTACACCTTC. This encodes CASSLVDGGGYTF.